This TCR beta chain was recorded in a study of blood T cell repertoires in COVID-19 (TCRdb year 2020). Regarding the complete study: Samples covering the acute and convalescent phases of COVID-19 were provided by collaborators in the United States, Italy and Spain. Nearly every sample came with metadata listing a de-identified subject ID, COVID-19 status, age in years and sex. A freely available public database, intended as a resource for researchers studying the immune response to SARS-CoV-2, is where the repertoires were released. The material from the prospective study consisted of cDNA or gDNA derived from T cells, B-cell-depleted T cells, or PBMCs. Samples came from the ongoing ImmuneRACE study (first 160 participants) plus 1,254 subjects from 6 global collaborators. Where available, HLA class I and class II types were taken from metadata supplied by the sample provider and were not determined by assay-based typing. The dataset comprised deeply sampled blood TCRbeta repertoires from subjects exposed to, actively infected with, or recovered from COVID-19. Beyond this particular receptor, the publication reports: The amount of clinical and demographic metadata varied by source and participant and was provided uncurated.

TCRbeta CDR3 regions were amplified from genomic DNA using the immunoSEQ Assay, a bias-controlled multiplex PCR. As for how the authors treated the data: The number of nucleated cells in each sample was estimated from the amplification of reference gene primers within the assay. To quantify the absolute abundance of each unique TCRbeta CDR3 rearrangement, sequence reads were collapsed and filtered. For each sample, productive Simpson clonality was calculated as the square root of Simpson's diversity index over productive rearrangements. TCRdb retrieved this table from immuneACCESS and kept in-frame rearrangements only. Not all clones are present; in checked studies, unresolved V genes account for under half, and no reason is known for the remainder. That table is the source of V, J and clone size, and D and trimming were worked out from the DNA. The table for this sample lists approximately 110,000 clones; roughly 88% of them were counted only once. 0.8% to 0.9% of the sample is in the top ten clones.

Including cysteine and phenylalanine, the CDR3 has 15 amino acids. Only the CDR3 portion is preserved as DNA: 45 bases, with reading frame beginning at the first base. The germline V gene gives CDR1 as SGHTA and CDR2 as FQGTGA. Germline trimming: 2 bases from V, 4 bases from J; junction bases outside gene matches: 2. Collaborating institutions collected whole blood in K2EDTA tubes following their own protocols. For TCRbeta analysis, collaborators shipped samples as frozen whole blood, isolated PBMCs, or DNA extracted from either of those sample types. As regards this clone: The antigen this receptor binds is unknown. No much larger clone is present one base from it, and per-base qualities are unavailable.

The clonotype comes from a woman aged 70-85 years with acute or convalescent COVID-19. In this chain, TRBV7-3 is recombined with TRBJ2-2; 9 middle bases align to TRBD1. Sequenced sample: peripheral blood. The CDR3: CASSLHRGPTGELFF. The base sequence is TGTGCCAGCAGCTTACACAGGGGGCCCACCGGGGAGCTGTTTTTT.